These T cell receptor beta chains were read from a single sample in a study of blood T cell repertoires in COVID-19. TCRdb keeps only in-frame clones here, not all; method: immunoSEQ multiplex PCR. The sample contains approximately 120,000 clones, 75% to 90% of which appear only once. Source material: peripheral blood. These receptors all stem from a woman in her forties or fifties with acute or convalescent COVID-19. Each CDR3 is given with its conserved first and last residue. The order of the fields is CDR3 length, V gene, J gene, clone size, D gene, CDR3 protein, CDR3 DNA. The D gene is left open where the match is weak. Size tells how often a clone was seen (once, few, many) or the class of an expanded clone, and some rows leave it out.

len: 14
v_gene: TRBV30
j_gene: TRBJ1-1
abundance: NA
d_gene: NA
CDR3aa: CAWSVPAPGTEAFF
CDR3nt: TGTGCCTGGAGTGTACCGGCGCCGGGCACTGAAGCTTTCTTT

len: 14
v_gene: TRBV5-1
j_gene: TRBJ1-6
abundance: NA
d_gene: NA
CDR3aa: CASSLDSSNSPLHF
CDR3nt: TGCGCCAGCAGCTTGGACAGCTCTAATTCACCCCTCCACTTT

len: 12
v_gene: TRBV28
j_gene: TRBJ1-2
abundance: NA
d_gene: NA
CDR3aa: CASGGYNSGYTF
CDR3nt: TGTGCCAGCGGAGGCTATAATAGTGGCTACACCTTC

len: 15
v_gene: TRBV5-5
j_gene: TRBJ1-2
abundance: few
d_gene: TRBD1
CDR3aa: CASSSGQGSGYGYTF
CDR3nt: TGTGCCAGCAGCTCCGGACAGGGTTCGGGGTATGGCTACACCTTC

len: 14
v_gene: TRBV19
j_gene: TRBJ1-1
abundance: NA
d_gene: NA
CDR3aa: CASSISGGINRAFF
CDR3nt: TGTGCCAGTAGTATATCGGGGGGGATTAATAGAGCTTTCTTT

len: 15
v_gene: TRBV9
j_gene: TRBJ1-3
abundance: NA
d_gene: NA
CDR3aa: CASSGTLNSGNTIYF
CDR3nt: TGTGCCAGTTCCGGGACTTTGAACTCTGGAAACACCATATATTTT

len: 14
v_gene: TRBV3-1/TRBV3-2
j_gene: TRBJ1-2
abundance: NA
d_gene: NA
CDR3aa: CASSQAGRVHGYTF
CDR3nt: TGTGCCAGCAGCCAAGCTGGCAGGGTCCATGGCTACACCTTC

len: 15
v_gene: TRBV27
j_gene: TRBJ2-7
abundance: NA
d_gene: TRBD2
CDR3aa: CASSLPGGDPYEQYF
CDR3nt: TGTGCCAGCAGTCTCCCCGGGGGGGACCCCTACGAGCAGTACTTC

len: 14
v_gene: TRBV18
j_gene: TRBJ1-2
abundance: NA
d_gene: NA
CDR3aa: CASSPEGGHHGYTF
CDR3nt: TGTGCCAGCTCACCAGAGGGTGGTCACCACGGCTACACCTTC

len: 13
v_gene: TRBV21-1
j_gene: TRBJ1-4
abundance: NA
d_gene: NA
CDR3aa: CASSKWGDEKLFF
CDR3nt: TGTGCCAGCAGCAAATGGGGGGATGAAAAACTGTTTTTT

len: 15
v_gene: TRBV2
j_gene: TRBJ2-3
abundance: once
d_gene: TRBD1
CDR3aa: CASRVGQGRADTQYF
CDR3nt: TGTGCCAGCAGAGTGGGACAGGGGAGGGCAGATACGCAGTATTTT

len: 15
v_gene: TRBV4-2
j_gene: TRBJ1-3
abundance: NA
d_gene: NA
CDR3aa: CASSLQESSGNTIYF
CDR3nt: TGTGCCAGCAGCTTACAGGAGAGCTCTGGAAACACCATATATTTT

len: 14
v_gene: TRBV5-4
j_gene: TRBJ2-2
abundance: NA
d_gene: NA
CDR3aa: CASSRVGGTGELFF
CDR3nt: TGTGCCAGCAGCCGAGTGGGGGGCACCGGGGAGCTGTTTTTT

len: 15
v_gene: TRBV5-1
j_gene: TRBJ2-2
abundance: few
d_gene: TRBD2
CDR3aa: CASGKGTSTTGELFF
CDR3nt: TGCGCCAGCGGCAAAGGGACTAGTACTACCGGGGAGCTGTTTTTT

len: 12
v_gene: TRBV6-2/TRBV6-3
j_gene: TRBJ1-3
abundance: NA
d_gene: NA
CDR3aa: CASSQGGNTIYF
CDR3nt: TGTGCCAGCAGTCAGGGGGGAAACACCATATATTTT

len: 11
v_gene: TRBV6-5
j_gene: TRBJ2-7
abundance: few
d_gene: TRBD1
CDR3aa: CAVGQTYEQYF
CDR3nt: TGTGCCGTGGGACAGACCTACGAGCAGTACTTC

len: 14
v_gene: TRBV5-1
j_gene: TRBJ2-5
abundance: once
d_gene: TRBD1
CDR3aa: CASSPTGGKETQYF
CDR3nt: TGCGCCAGCAGCCCTACAGGGGGCAAAGAGACCCAGTACTTC

len: 13
v_gene: TRBV6-1
j_gene: TRBJ2-3
abundance: NA
d_gene: NA
CDR3aa: CASSDWASDTQYF
CDR3nt: TGTGCCAGCAGTGATTGGGCGTCAGATACGCAGTATTTT

len: 15
v_gene: TRBV27
j_gene: TRBJ2-3
abundance: NA
d_gene: TRBD1
CDR3aa: CASRASDRATDTQYF
CDR3nt: TGTGCCAGCAGAGCTTCGGACAGGGCAACAGATACGCAGTATTTT

len: 18
v_gene: TRBV5-1
j_gene: TRBJ2-7
abundance: NA
d_gene: NA
CDR3aa: CASSPGTPDSWGSYEQYF
CDR3nt: TGCGCCAGCAGCCCCGGGACTCCCGACTCTTGGGGCTCCTACGAGCAGTACTTC

len: 17
v_gene: TRBV5-1
j_gene: TRBJ2-2
abundance: NA
d_gene: TRBD1
CDR3aa: CASSLQGTGVNTGELFF
CDR3nt: TGCGCCAGCAGCTTACAAGGGACAGGGGTGAACACCGGGGAGCTGTTTTTT

len: 16
v_gene: TRBV7-2
j_gene: TRBJ2-1
abundance: NA
d_gene: TRBD2
CDR3aa: CASSRWRGGDKDEQFF
CDR3nt: TGTGCCAGCAGCCGCTGGCGGGGGGGCGATAAGGATGAGCAGTTCTTC

len: 17
v_gene: TRBV2
j_gene: TRBJ2-5
abundance: NA
d_gene: NA
CDR3aa: CASSEWKSTGVQETQYF
CDR3nt: TGTGCCAGCAGTGAATGGAAATCGACGGGGGTCCAAGAGACCCAGTACTTC

len: 13
v_gene: TRBV12-3/TRBV12-4
j_gene: TRBJ1-1
abundance: NA
d_gene: TRBD1
CDR3aa: CASSLGQGVRAFF
CDR3nt: TGTGCCAGCAGTTTGGGTCAGGGGGTTAGAGCTTTCTTT

len: 15
v_gene: TRBV5-1
j_gene: TRBJ1-1
abundance: once
d_gene: NA
CDR3aa: CASSAPQIPNTEAFF
CDR3nt: TGCGCCAGCAGCGCCCCCCAGATACCGAACACTGAAGCTTTCTTT

len: 19
v_gene: TRBV7-8
j_gene: TRBJ1-4
abundance: NA
d_gene: TRBD1
CDR3aa: CASSFNYRDRVKTNEKLFF
CDR3nt: TGTGCCAGCAGCTTTAACTACCGGGACAGGGTGAAAACTAATGAAAAACTGTTTTTT

len: 13
v_gene: TRBV7-3
j_gene: TRBJ1-1
abundance: NA
d_gene: NA
CDR3aa: CASSEDSYTEAFF
CDR3nt: TGTGCCAGCAGCGAAGACAGTTACACTGAAGCTTTCTTT

len: 13
v_gene: TRBV24-1
j_gene: TRBJ2-1
abundance: once
d_gene: NA
CDR3aa: CATSGGVFDEQFF
CDR3nt: TGTGCCACCAGTGGGGGGGTGTTTGATGAGCAGTTCTTC

len: 15
v_gene: TRBV30
j_gene: TRBJ2-3
abundance: NA
d_gene: TRBD2
CDR3aa: CAWGREGPSTDTQYF
CDR3nt: TGTGCCTGGGGGAGGGAGGGACCCAGCACAGATACGCAGTATTTT

len: 12
v_gene: TRBV6-5
j_gene: TRBJ1-4
abundance: NA
d_gene: NA
CDR3aa: CASSTRGEKLFF
CDR3nt: TGTGCCAGCAGTACAAGAGGGGAAAAACTGTTTTTT

len: 16
v_gene: TRBV18
j_gene: TRBJ1-4
abundance: NA
d_gene: NA
CDR3aa: CASSLRQNPTNEKLFF
CDR3nt: TGTGCCAGCTCACTCCGACAGAACCCAACTAATGAAAAACTGTTTTTT